What follows are 18 T cell receptor beta chains derived from one specimen sequenced in a study of T cell repertoires in cytomegalovirus infection. TCRdb reprocessed the reads via MiXCR and lists one record per CDR3 protein. In the table there are roughly 230,000 distinct CDR3 sequences, roughly 23% of which are singletons. Sequencing used CD8+ T cells from PBMCs. All receptors come from a human donor in good health (CMV status not recorded). Some clones in this sample may be carry-over from other donors' samples.

At least ten counts were recorded for this clonotype. This sequence joins TRBV7-9 and TRBJ1-1; TRBD1 matches at 8 bases. Germline V lookup: CDR1 SEHNR, CDR2 FQNEAQ (reference sequence). CDR3 length: 14 amino acids. Germline trimming cut 9 bases from V and 3 bases from J; bases unmatched to any gene: 9. The CDR3 DNA reads as TGTGCCAGTAGTCTCGGGACAGGCGACACTGAAGCTTTCTTT. Translating gives CASSLGTGDTEAFF.

This chain joins TRBV18 and TRBJ2-6; TRBD1 agrees at 7 bases. Per germline, CDR1 KGHSH and CDR2 LQKENI. With V trimmed by 2 bases and J by 0 bases, 4 bases remained unmatched. The CDR3 runs 17 residues. CDR3 amino acids: CASSPTGAHSGANVLTF. The CDR3 nucleotides are TGTGCCAGCTCACCAACAGGGGCGCACTCTGGGGCCAACGTCCTGACTTTC.

This clonotype was found a few times. The chain links TRBV3-1 to TRBJ2-1; TRBD1 agrees at 10 bases. V lost 2 bases to trimming and J lost 6 bases; unmatched junction nucleotides: 10. The CDR3 extends over 17 amino acids. Germline CDR1 is LGHDT and CDR2 is YNNKEL (reference sequence). CDR3 residues: CASSQPKPGQGFNEQFF. The CDR3 bases are TGTGCCAGCAGCCAACCGAAACCGGGACAGGGGTTCAATGAGCAGTTCTTC.

This clonotype was found a few times. The V and J genes are TRBV28 and TRBJ2-1; 7 positions match TRBD2. The CDR3 has 13 amino acids. V lost 3 bases and J lost 5; bases outside the gene matches: 1. Per germline, CDR1 MDHEN and CDR2 SYDVKM. CDR3: CASSFAGDNEQFF. The CDR3 DNA reads as TGTGCCAGCAGTTTCGCGGGGGACAATGAGCAGTTCTTC.

This chain uses TRBV12-3 or TRBV12-4 with TRBJ2-4, with D perhaps TRBD1 or TRBD2 (6 bases each). This CDR3 has 15 residues. Trimming shortened V by 6 bases and J by 4 bases, and 16 bases separated the two germline ends. The CDR3 is CASSSGAGAKNIQYF. DNA of the CDR3: TGTGCCAGCAGCTCGGGGGCCGGAGCGAAAAACATTCAGTACTTC.

This clonotype occurred many times. The chain has TRBV12-3 or TRBV12-4 and TRBJ2-1, with 7 nucleotides matching TRBD1. The CDR3 has 16 amino acids. Trimming took 5 bases from V and 2 from J; bases not matched to a gene: 9. The CDR3 nucleotides read TGTGCCAGCAGTACCTCCAGACAGGGAGCCTACAATGAGCAGTTCTTC. It translates to CASSTSRQGAYNEQFF.

This clonotype was seen only a few times. The V and J genes are TRBV7-9 and TRBJ2-7, with TRBD1 identical over 8 bases. Losses at the gene ends were 6 bases for V and 4 bases for J; bases not matched to a gene: 8. This CDR3 spans 14 amino acids. Germline V lookup: CDR1 SEHNR, CDR2 FQNEAQ (reference sequence). CDR3 loop: CASSSGQGRYEQYF. Here the CDR3 DNA reads TGTGCCAGCAGTTCTGGACAGGGCAGGTACGAGCAGTACTTC.

The chain combines TRBV7-3 with TRBJ1-2, with a possible D match to TRBD1 (5 bases). Trimming stripped 3 bases from V and 4 bases from J, with 12 bases between. Germline CDR1 and CDR2: SGHTA and FQGTGA. The CDR3 sequence is 14 residues long. Written as DNA, the CDR3 is TGTGCCAGCAGCTTTCAGGGTTCCGGCTATGGCTACACCTTC. Protein: CASSFQGSGYGYTF. The full variable domain, with the rest looked up from reference TRBV7-3 and TRBJ1-2, is GAGVSQTPSNKVTEKGKYVELRCDPISGHTALYWYRQSLGQGPEFLIYFQGTGAADDSGLPNDRFFAVRPEGSVSTLKIQRTERGDSAVYLCASSFQGSGYGYTFGSGTRLTVV.

The rearrangement joins TRBV7-3 to TRBJ1-6; weak D call: TRBD1 (5 bases). Looked up from germline, CDR1 is SGHTA and CDR2 is FQGTGA. CDR3 size: 14 residues. V was cut by 0 bases and J by 5 bases, with 5 bases left in between. The CDR3 protein is CASSLTGDNSPLHF. In DNA form, the CDR3 reads TGTGCCAGCAGCTTAACAGGGGATAATTCACCCCTCCACTTT.

The chain has TRBV20-1 and TRBJ2-3; D not certain. The CDR3 covers 14 residues. V lost 0 bases to trimming and J lost 5 bases, with 12 bases between them. Germline V gives CDR1 DFQATT, CDR2 SNEGSKA (reference sequence). Here the CDR3 DNA reads TGCAGTGCTAGAGATGACCCGACCGAAGATACGCAGTATTTT. Translated: CSARDDPTEDTQYF.

V and J are TRBV2 and TRBJ2-7; 11 positions match TRBD1. This CDR3 is built from 16 residues. The germline CDR1 and CDR2 sequences are SNHLY and FYNNEI. Trimming took 11 bases from V and 5 from J; bases not matched to a gene: 17. The CDR3, as DNA: TGTGCCCGTACTGGACAGGGGGCCGCCACTCTCCACGAGCAGTACTTC. Its translation is CARTGQGAATLHEQYF.

This clonotype was observed many times. The V and J genes are TRBV7-2 and TRBJ1-1; perhaps TRBD1 as D (5 bases). V lost 7 bases to trimming and J lost 0 bases, with 15 bases between them. Germline V CDR1 and CDR2: SGHTA, FQGNSA. The CDR3 runs 15 residues. Here the CDR3 DNA reads TGTGCCAGCACACGCGGGGCAGTTTTGAACACTGAAGCTTTCTTT. It is translated as CASTRGAVLNTEAFF.

The chain is built from TRBV14 and TRBJ2-2, with 7 bases identical to TRBD2. V was pared by 0 bases and J by 4 bases, with 8 bases of the junction left unmatched. Germline assignment: CDR1 SGHDN and CDR2 FVKESK. The CDR3 loop spans 17 amino acids. The CDR3 spells CASSQDPASGLTGELFF. CDR3 nucleotide sequence: TGTGCCAGCAGCCAAGATCCGGCTAGCGGTCTCACCGGGGAGCTGTTTTTT.

V usage is TRBV7-8 and J usage is TRBJ2-7; TRBD2 aligns across 7 bases. V shed 2 bases and J 0 bases; nucleotides not matched to a gene: 7. The germline V gene encodes CDR1 SGHVS and CDR2 FQNEAQ. The CDR3 is 16 residues long. CDR3 DNA: TGTGCCAGCAGCTTAACCCCTGGGGGGGACTCCTACGAGCAGTACTTC. Residues: CASSLTPGGDSYEQYF.

Only a few counts were recorded for this clonotype. The rearrangement joins TRBV25-1 to TRBJ1-1; D gene unclear. CDR1 is MGHDK and CDR2 is SYGVNS in the germline V gene. V lost 1 base to trimming and J lost 0 bases, with 6 bases between them. There are 14 residues in the CDR3. The DNA for the CDR3 is TGTGCCAGCAGTGAATCCTCAATGAACACTGAAGCTTTCTTT. It is translated as CASSESSMNTEAFF.

The rearrangement joins TRBV2 to TRBJ2-5, with D unclear. Trimming took 6 bases from V and 3 from J, leaving 14 bases between them. The CDR3 is 14 amino acids. Germline values: CDR1 SNHLY, CDR2 FYNNEI. CDR3 in DNA: TGTGCCAGCAGCCCAAGGATCATAAAAGAGACCCAGTACTTC. It yields the protein CASSPRIIKETQYF.

Of note for this clonotype: Relative to the germline gene, one junction end is altered; a read error may explain this. The CDR3 DNA sequence: TGTGCCAGTAGTGCACAGACAGGGCCGAGCACCGCGGAGCTGTTTTTT. Translated, it gives CASSAQTGPSTAELFF. The chain recombines TRBV19 with TRBJ2-2, with 7 bases that match TRBD1. The germline V gene has CDR1 LNHDA and CDR2 SQIVND (reference sequence). The CDR3 covers 16 residues.

This clonotype was detected a few times. CDR3 bases: TGTGCCAGCAGCTTAACGGGCCAGGCTAATGAAAAACTGTTTTTT. This encodes CASSLTGQANEKLFF. J is TRBJ1-4 and V is TRBV7-3; no reliable D call. The CDR3 contains 15 residues. Trimming left V 0 bases short and J 3 bases short, with 8 bases between. The germline gives CDR1 SGHTA, CDR2 FQGTGA. The full variable domain, completed using reference TRBV7-3 and TRBJ1-4, is GAGVSQTPSNKVTEKGKYVELRCDPISGHTALYWYRQSLGQGPEFLIYFQGTGAADDSGLPNDRFFAVRPEGSVSTLKIQRTERGDSAVYLCASSLTGQANEKLFFGSGTQLSVL.